The present T cell receptor (beta chain) was sequenced within a study of T cells after posttransplantation cyclophosphamide. Study-wide findings and caveats: Tissue-infiltrating T cells from skin or gut overlapped little with blood T cells.

This related bone marrow graft donor gave peripheral blood on the day of marrow donation. Remarks on this clone: Its antigen is not identified.

Profiling relied on immunoSEQ multiplex PCR, and the TCRdb table lists in-frame clones only, not all of them. This sample has some 37,000 clones, each found more than once. The receptor's source is a girl aged 10-17 years in good health, CMV-negative, and a related stem cell transplant donor. Source material: PBMCs.

The CDR3 nucleotides read TGTGCCAGCAGTCTACAGGGGTCAAACACAGATACGCAGTATTTT. Translated: CASSLQGSNTDTQYF. The chain employs TRBV6-5 and TRBJ2-3; TRBD1 aligns across 7 bases. CDR3 size: 15 residues. Germline V CDR1 and CDR2: MNHEY, SVGAGI. The V and J ends lost 5 bases and 2 bases, in that order; junction bases with no gene match: 7.